This passage covers 18 T cell receptor beta chains from one sample sequenced in a study of cytomegalovirus exposure and HLA in healthy donors. The PCR was carried out with 60 Vbeta primers and 13 Jbeta primers. Clones were sequenced by immunoSEQ multiplex PCR, and TCRdb holds only the in-frame ones, with some missing. The top ten clones hold approximately 4% of a sample with about 98,000 clones, approximately 83% of them seen once. Sequenced: PBMCs. These TCRs come from a female donor in good health and CMV-seropositive.

The V call is TRBV6-5, the J call TRBJ2-1; TRBD1 might be the D (5 bases). Trimming took 6 bases from V and 5 from J, leaving 14 bases between them. Germline-derived CDR1 and CDR2 are MNHEY and SVGAGI. There are 14 residues in the CDR3. CDR3 DNA: TGTGCCAGCAGCTATAAAGACAGTAACAATGAGCAGTTCTTC. It specifies CASSYKDSNNEQFF.

Details on this clone: At the DNA level, this CDR3 is encoded by other sequences in the same sample as well. The chain uses TRBV27 and TRBJ2-7; TRBD1 matches at 11 bases. The germline CDR1 and CDR2 sequences are MNHEY and SMNVEV (reference sequence). The CDR3 length is 14 residues. Losses at the gene ends were 5 bases for V and 4 bases for J; bases not matched to a gene: 4. CDR3 in amino acids: CASSLGDRGYEQYF. The CDR3 bases are TGTGCCAGCAGTCTCGGGGACAGGGGGTACGAGCAGTACTTC.

Comment on this clone: The junction shows a germline mismatch at one end, possibly a read error. The rearrangement uses TRBV7-9 and TRBJ2-7; D gene uncertain. This CDR3 has 14 residues. The germline CDR1 and CDR2 sequences are SEHNR and FQNEAQ (reference sequence). DNA for the CDR3: TGTTCCAGCAGCTTAGACCCCCGACGGGACGAGCAGTACTTC. This translates into CSSSLDPRRDEQYF. Variable domain in full (rest from reference TRBV7-9 and TRBJ2-7): DTGVSQNPRHKITKRGQNVTFRCDPISEHNRLYWYRQTLGQGPEFLTYFQNEAQLEKSRLLSDRFSAERPKGSFSTLEIQRTEQGDSAMYLCSSSLDPRRDEQYFGPGTRLTVT.

V and J are TRBV9 and TRBJ1-6; TRBD1 matches at 10 bases. The V and J ends lost 4 bases and 9 bases, in that order; junction bases with no gene match: 7. Per germline, CDR1 SGDLS and CDR2 YYNGEE. The CDR3 runs 15 residues. CDR3 DNA sequence: TGTGCCAGCAGCTCCCCCCGGGACAGGGGTTCACCCCTCCACTTT. Translating gives CASSSPRDRGSPLHF.

Written as DNA, the CDR3 is TGTGCCAGCAGCGGGAGGACAGGGAGGATCAATCAGCCCCAGCATTTT. The encoded protein is CASSGRTGRINQPQHF. The chain employs TRBV5-8 and TRBJ1-5, with 8 nucleotides matching TRBD1. CDR3 length equals 16 residues. Germline CDR1 SGHTS, CDR2 YDEGEE. With V trimmed by 4 bases and J by 3 bases, 9 bases remained unmatched.

V gene TRBV2 combines with J gene TRBJ1-4; D not resolved. Germline V gene lookup returns CDR1 SNHLY and CDR2 FYNNEI. Trimming left V 7 bases short and J 6 bases short, with 9 bases between. The CDR3 length is 12 residues. CDR3 protein: CASTGRDEKLFF. CDR3 DNA sequence: TGTGCCAGCACCGGTCGGGATGAAAAACTGTTTTTT.

A few counts support this clone. This rearrangement joins TRBV18 to TRBJ2-7; D unresolved. The CDR3 covers 16 residues. V shed 1 base and J shed 0 bases, with 13 bases lying between them. CDR1 and CDR2 (germline): KGHSH, LQKENI. The CDR3 nucleotides read TGTGCCAGCTCACCACATGTCACAGAGAGCTCCTACGAGCAGTACTTC. Protein sequence: CASSPHVTESSYEQYF.

The V call is TRBV7-9, the J call TRBJ1-1; D gene ambiguous. V lost 1 base to trimming and J lost 4 bases, with 4 bases between them. Germline CDR1 reads SEHNR; CDR2 reads FQNEAQ (reference sequence). The CDR3 runs 12 residues. The CDR3 spells CASSLGATEAFF. The CDR3 nucleotides read TGTGCCAGCAGCTTAGGGGCCACTGAAGCTTTCTTT.

The chain combines TRBV12-5 with TRBJ1-1; TRBD1 is a possible D gene (5 bases). Germline V CDR1 and CDR2: LGHNT, FRNRAP. This CDR3 spans 14 amino acids. V gave up 5 bases and J gave up 6 bases, with 16 bases separating them. Here the CDR3 DNA reads TGTGCTAGTGGTCTCTGGCTTGGGGGGGCTGAAGCTTTCTTT. Residues: CASGLWLGGAEAFF.

V and J are TRBV10-3 and TRBJ1-1, with D perhaps matching TRBD1 (6 bases). The CDR3 is made up of 13 amino acids. Trimming stripped 10 bases from V and 7 bases from J, with 19 bases between. Germline V gene lookup returns CDR1 ENHRY and CDR2 SYGVKD. This CDR3 is CATGESTGDEAFF. CDR3 sequence (DNA): TGTGCCACCGGGGAGTCGACAGGCGATGAAGCTTTCTTT.

The J gene is TRBJ2-1, the V gene TRBV19; D remains unclear. The CDR3 is made up of 13 amino acids. Germline V lookup: CDR1 LNHDA, CDR2 SQIVND (reference sequence). V dropped 3 bases and J dropped 6 bases, with 9 bases sitting between them. The CDR3 nucleotides read TGTGCCAGTAGTATGTACTATACCAATGAGCAGTTCTTC. This codes for CASSMYYTNEQFF.

The rearrangement joins TRBV2 to TRBJ1-1; possible D gene TRBD1, 5 bases. Germline assignment: CDR1 SNHLY and CDR2 FYNNEI. V was trimmed by 3 bases and J by 10 bases, leaving 21 bases between them. This CDR3 spans 15 amino acids. CDR3 region: CASSEVPDKGSRAFF. The CDR3 coding sequence is TGTGCCAGCAGTGAGGTACCGGACAAGGGGTCCCGAGCTTTCTTT.

The V gene is TRBV2, the J gene TRBJ1-4; TRBD1 might be the D (5 bases). Trimming removed 5 bases from V and 0 bases from J, with 16 bases in between. The CDR3 consists of 17 residues. The germline gives CDR1 SNHLY, CDR2 FYNNEI. DNA of the CDR3: TGTGCCAGCAGTTATGACAGACAATTGTCAACTAATGAAAAACTGTTTTTT. Protein: CASSYDRQLSTNEKLFF.

This sequence joins TRBV30 and TRBJ2-1, with D possibly being TRBD2 (5 bases). The CDR3 sequence is 15 residues long. V gave up 0 bases and J gave up 2 bases, with 11 bases separating them. Germline V gene lookup returns CDR1 GTSNPN and CDR2 SVGIG (reference sequence). The CDR3 is CAWSVGAAPYNEQFF. The CDR3 nucleotides are TGTGCCTGGAGTGTAGGAGCGGCACCCTACAATGAGCAGTTCTTC.

The chain is built from TRBV7-2 and TRBJ2-5; D remains ambiguous. The CDR3 is made up of 15 amino acids. Germline CDR1 is SGHTA and CDR2 is FQGNSA. Between the trimmed V and J ends, which lost 4 bases and 2 bases, there was a span of 14 bases. The CDR3 here is CASSSEIRRQETQYF. The CDR3 DNA reads as TGTGCCAGCAGCTCTGAGATTAGGCGGCAAGAGACCCAGTACTTC.

J is TRBJ2-3 and V is TRBV11-3, with D maybe TRBD1 (6 bases). The germline V gene has CDR1 SGHNT and CDR2 YENEEA. The V gene lost 6 bases and the J gene lost 2 bases, with 18 bases spanning the gap. This CDR3 has 16 amino acids. The CDR3: CASSYSVGDTTDTQYF. In nucleotides, the CDR3 is TGTGCCAGCAGTTACTCGGTGGGGGACACCACAGATACGCAGTATTTT.

This chain connects TRBV19 to TRBJ1-1, with TRBD1 matching 9 bases. This CDR3 is built from 15 residues. Germline V gene lookup returns CDR1 LNHDA and CDR2 SQIVND (reference sequence). V lost 6 bases and J lost 3; bases outside the gene matches: 8. The CDR3 is CASRKTGQGYTEAFF. CDR3 nucleotides: TGTGCCAGTAGGAAAACGGGACAGGGATACACTGAAGCTTTCTTT. The entire variable domain, with the rest obtained from reference TRBV19 and TRBJ1-1, is as follows: DGGITQSPKYLFRKEGQNVTLSCEQNLNHDAMYWYRQDPGQGLRLIYYSQIVNDFQKGDIAEGYSVSREKKESFPLTVTSAQKNPTAFYLCASRKTGQGYTEAFFGQGTRLTVV.

The chain uses TRBV6-1 and TRBJ2-3; D gene unclear. Germline assignment: CDR1 MNHNS and CDR2 SASEGT. V shed 2 bases and J shed 2 bases, with 14 bases lying between them. The CDR3 runs 16 residues. The CDR3 reads CASSEISLLLTDTQYF. The CDR3, as DNA: TGTGCCAGCAGTGAAATCAGTTTGCTCCTCACAGATACGCAGTATTTT.